This record covers a single T cell receptor beta chain. The data are from a study of cytomegalovirus exposure and HLA in healthy donors. About the research overall: There were 350 to 450 genotyped donors. Of these, roughly 80% fell in the genetic ancestry cluster associated with self-reported Caucasian donors.

Germline lookup yields CDR1 LNHDA and CDR2 SQIVND (reference sequence). The CDR3 covers 14 residues. V was pared by 6 bases and J by 4 bases, with 7 bases of the junction left unmatched. PCR primers comprised 60 Vbeta and 13 Jbeta primers. Repertoires were generated with immunoSEQ multiplex PCR, while TCRdb's copy carries only in-frame clones and drops some. The data show around 130,000 clones, with 75% to 85% seen just once and under 4.5% held by the top ten. The J gene is TRBJ1-2, the V gene TRBV19; 8 positions match TRBD1. Specimen: PBMCs. This clonotype was sampled from a woman in her forties in good health and CMV-seronegative. Written as DNA, the CDR3 is TGTGCCAGTAGCCACCGGACAGGGATCTATGGCTACACCTTC. Protein product: CASSHRTGIYGYTF.